These 28 T cell receptor beta chains came from one sample sequenced in a study of graft-versus-host responses after intestinal transplantation. The repertoire was sequenced with immunoSEQ multiplex PCR; TCRdb's copy has only in-frame clones and lacks some. This table holds 99,000 or so clones, 85% to 95% found once. Their antigen targets remain unknown. The specimen comprised unstimulated CD8+ T cells sorted from spleen or lymph node cells, sampled before transplant. The receptors stem from a human donor who was the organ donor for an intestinal transplant.

The V and J genes are TRBV7-9 and TRBJ1-1, with TRBD1 matching 7 bases. V dropped 5 bases and J dropped 3; count of bases not matched to a gene: 3. This CDR3 is 13 amino acids long. The germline V gene has CDR1 SEHNR and CDR2 FQNEAQ (reference sequence). CDR3 bases: TGTGCCAGCAGCGGGACAGCTTACACTGAAGCTTTCTTT. This sequence encodes CASSGTAYTEAFF.

The genes are TRBV7-9 and TRBJ2-2, with TRBD1 identical over 10 bases. Germline V gene lookup returns CDR1 SEHNR and CDR2 FQNEAQ (reference sequence). The CDR3 contains 17 residues. Germline trimming cut 2 bases from V and 4 bases from J; bases unmatched to any gene: 7. DNA of the CDR3: TGTGCCAGCAGCTTAACGGGACAGGGGCAGGGCACCGGGGAGCTGTTTTTT. Amino acids: CASSLTGQGQGTGELFF.

The V call is TRBV13, the J call TRBJ1-1, with a tentative D call TRBD1 (5 bases). In germline, CDR1 is PRHDT, CDR2 FYEKMQ (reference sequence). The CDR3 totals 15 residues. Between the trimmed V and J ends, which lost 2 bases and 4 bases, there was a span of 14 bases. CDR3 nucleotide sequence: TGTGCCAGCAGCTTATGGGTTGGGGGAGGCACTGAAGCTTTCTTT. It specifies CASSLWVGGGTEAFF. Complete variable domain (other parts from reference TRBV13 and TRBJ1-1): AAGVIQSPRHLIKEKRETATLKCYPIPRHDTVYWYQQGPGQDPQFLISFYEKMQSDKGSIPDRFSAQQFSDYHSELNMSSLELGDSALYFCASSLWVGGGTEAFFGQGTRLTVV.

The CDR3 DNA is TGTGCCAGCAGCCAAAACTTACCGGGACTAGCAATCTACGAGCAGTACTTC. Protein sequence: CASSQNLPGLAIYEQYF. This chain joins TRBV4-2 and TRBJ2-7, with 9 nucleotides matching TRBD2. CDR1 is LGHNA and CDR2 is YNFKEQ in the germline V gene. Trimming at V came to 2 bases and at J to 3 bases, leaving 11 bases not matched to a gene. This CDR3 contains 17 residues.

With regard to this clone: The sample contains more than one DNA sequence encoding this CDR3. The chain links TRBV5-6 to TRBJ2-7; 8 bases match TRBD2. This CDR3 has 15 residues. The V gene's germline CDR1 is SGHDT and CDR2 YYEEEE. Unmatched junction bases numbered 9, after V lost 4 bases and J lost 3 bases. The CDR3: CASSPGEREIYEQYF. In nucleotides, the CDR3 is TGTGCCAGCAGCCCTGGGGAGCGGGAGATCTACGAGCAGTACTTC.

This clone was detected once. The chain links TRBV5-4 to TRBJ1-2, with unresolved D. Germline-derived CDR1 and CDR2 are SGHNT and YYREEE (reference sequence). V lost 6 bases and J lost 0, with 18 bases in between. This CDR3 contains 16 residues. In DNA, the CDR3 is TGTGCCAGCACCACTTCATTGCCGGTGGCTAACTATGGCTACACCTTC. This codes for CASTTSLPVANYGYTF.

The chain joins TRBV5-3 to TRBJ2-3, with 13 bases identical to TRBD2. TRBV5-3 is annotated as an ORF whose role is uncertain. CDR3 length: 19 residues. Trimming took 4 bases from V and 2 from J; bases not matched to a gene: 13. The CDR3 sequence: CARSRQPTSGRAFTDTQYF. The CDR3 bases are TGTGCCAGAAGCCGACAACCCACTAGCGGGAGGGCGTTCACAGATACGCAGTATTTT.

The chain recombines TRBV11-3 with TRBJ2-3, with 10 bases identical to TRBD2. Germline V gene lookup returns CDR1 SGHNT and CDR2 YENEEA. V shed 2 bases and J 4 bases; nucleotides not matched to a gene: 9. The CDR3 is 17 amino acids. The CDR3 nucleotides read TGTGCCAGCAGCTTATGGTCCACTAGCGGGGATGCAGATACGCAGTATTTT. Translated, it gives CASSLWSTSGDADTQYF. The whole variable domain, remainder taken from reference TRBV11-3 and TRBJ2-3, is EAGVVQSPRYKIIEKKQPVAFWCNPISGHNTLYWYLQNLGQGPELLIRYENEEAVDDSQLPKDRFSAERLKGVDSTLKIQPAELGDSAVYLCASSLWSTSGDADTQYFGPGTRLTVL.

V is TRBV6-1 and J is TRBJ1-6; D gene ambiguous. V lost 9 bases and J 4 bases, leaving 10 bases between the germline ends. CDR3 size: 13 residues. Germline CDR1 MNHNS, CDR2 SASEGT. The CDR3 DNA follows: TGTGCCAGTGCCGGGAAGTATAATTCACCCCTCCACTTT. Its protein product is CASAGKYNSPLHF.

The J gene is TRBJ1-3, the V gene TRBV21-1; the D call of TRBD1 is as the table states it, not checked on the DNA. TRBV21-1 is a recognized pseudogene. CDR3 length equals 14 residues. CDR3 sequence reads: CASSKTFAGNTIYF. The CDR3 bases are TGTGCCAGCAGCAAAACATTCGCTGGAAACACCATATATTTT.

The chain combines TRBV5-1 with TRBJ2-3, with unresolved D. Trimming left V 0 bases short and J 4 bases short, with 3 bases between. CDR3 length: 12 amino acids. The V gene's germline CDR1 is SGHRS and CDR2 YFSETQ. This CDR3 is CASSLGADTQYF. DNA of the CDR3: TGCGCCAGCAGCTTGGGCGCAGATACGCAGTATTTT.

This chain connects TRBV7-9 to TRBJ2-1, with 7 bases matching TRBD1. The CDR3 loop spans 16 amino acids. Trimming removed 3 bases from V and 3 bases from J; junction bases left unmatched: 8. CDR1 is SEHNR, CDR2 FQNEAQ, per germline (reference sequence). The CDR3 protein is CASSFRRDRRYNEQFF. CDR3 bases: TGTGCCAGCAGCTTCCGTAGGGACAGACGCTACAATGAGCAGTTCTTC.

Remarks on this clone: Sequence at one end of the junction differs from germline and may be a read error. This chain connects TRBV15 to TRBJ2-7, with 8 bases aligning to TRBD2. Germline CDR1 reads LNHNV; CDR2 reads YYDKDF (reference sequence). The CDR3 is made up of 17 amino acids. Written as DNA, the CDR3 is TGTACCACCAGCAGTCCGGGACTAGGGCTCACCCCCTACGAGCAGTACTTC. Encoded protein: CTTSSPGLGLTPYEQYF.

The sample holds one count of this clone. The CDR3: CASSPAGLAGESYNEQFF. CDR3 coding DNA: TGCGCCAGCAGCCCCGCCGGCCTAGCGGGGGAATCCTACAATGAGCAGTTCTTC. The chain recombines TRBV5-1 with TRBJ2-1; 10 nucleotides match TRBD2. In germline, CDR1 is SGHRS, CDR2 YFSETQ. The V gene end was trimmed by 4 bases and the J gene end by 1 base; junction bases not matched to a gene: 11. This CDR3 comprises 18 residues.

V and J are TRBV7-9 and TRBJ2-1; a weak D match, TRBD2 (5 bases). V lost 5 bases and J lost 8, with 10 bases in between. This CDR3 spans 12 amino acids. Per the germline V gene, CDR1 is SEHNR and CDR2 is FQNEAQ (reference sequence). As DNA, the CDR3 is TGTGCCAGCAGCAGCGGACCGTATGAGCAGTTCTTC. Translating gives CASSSGPYEQFF.

V usage is TRBV11-2 and J usage is TRBJ2-2; possible D gene TRBD2, 6 bases. V lost 7 bases, J lost 6 bases, and 15 bases lay in between. This CDR3 region has 14 residues. CDR1 and CDR2 from the germline V gene are SGHAT and FQNNGV. CDR3 in amino acids: CASTGGVKAGELFF. CDR3 nucleotides: TGTGCCAGCACCGGCGGGGTAAAAGCCGGGGAGCTGTTTTTT. The entire variable domain, with the rest obtained from reference TRBV11-2 and TRBJ2-2, is as follows: EAGVAQSPRYKIIEKRQSVAFWCNPISGHATLYWYQQILGQGPKLLIQFQNNGVVDDSQLPKDRFSAERLKGVDSTLKIQPAKLEDSAVYLCASTGGVKAGELFFGEGSRLTVL.

This sequence joins TRBV5-5 and TRBJ1-1; D not resolved. Trimming removed 2 bases from V and 0 bases from J, with 5 bases in between. From germline, CDR1 is SGHKS and CDR2 YYEKEE (reference sequence). The CDR3 spans 13 residues. The CDR3 spells CASSFILNTEAFF. The CDR3 DNA reads TGTGCCAGCAGCTTCATCCTGAACACTGAAGCTTTCTTT.

The rearrangement uses TRBV27 and TRBJ2-7; 7 nucleotides match TRBD1. This CDR3 region has 14 residues. V trimming: 5 bases; J trimming: 5 bases; junction bases outside the gene matches: 9. Germline V CDR1 and CDR2: MNHEY, SMNVEV (reference sequence). Written as DNA, the CDR3 is TGTGCCAGCAGTCCCTTGGACGGACAGGACGAGCAGTACTTC. It encodes CASSPLDGQDEQYF.

V usage is TRBV19 and J usage is TRBJ2-1; no firm D call. The V gene's germline CDR1 is LNHDA and CDR2 SQIVND (reference sequence). This CDR3 has 15 residues. V was trimmed by 1 base and J by 0 bases, leaving 7 bases between them. The CDR3 reads CASSIAVSSYNEQFF. Here the CDR3 DNA reads TGTGCCAGTAGTATAGCGGTAAGCTCCTACAATGAGCAGTTCTTC.

The rearrangement uses TRBV2 and TRBJ2-7, with 7 bases that match TRBD2. The CDR3 loop spans 15 amino acids. The germline V gene encodes CDR1 SNHLY and CDR2 FYNNEI. The V segment lost 6 bases and the J segment 2 bases; nucleotides outside the gene matches: 10. The CDR3 loop is CASRGEPGGTYEQYF. The CDR3, as DNA: TGTGCCAGCAGAGGGGAGCCGGGAGGAACCTACGAGCAGTACTTC.

The CDR3, as DNA: TGCGCCAGCAGCCAGCCCACAGGGGCGTGGGAGCAGTTCTTC. Translating gives CASSQPTGAWEQFF. V gene TRBV4-1 combines with J gene TRBJ2-1; 7 nucleotides line up with TRBD1. CDR1 and CDR2 (germline): MGHRA, YSYEKL. Unmatched junction bases numbered 9, after V lost 3 bases and J lost 10 bases. This CDR3 region has 14 residues.

The J gene is TRBJ2-3, the V gene TRBV5-4; possible D gene TRBD1, 6 bases. The CDR3 is 14 residues long. The germline V gene encodes CDR1 SGHNT and CDR2 YYREEE (reference sequence). Between the trimmed V and J ends, which lost 6 bases and 2 bases, there was a span of 13 bases. The CDR3 sequence: CASTWDKDTDTQYF. The CDR3 coding sequence is TGTGCCAGCACCTGGGACAAAGACACAGATACGCAGTATTTT.

The rearrangement uses TRBV7-7 and TRBJ2-2, with TRBD1 identical over 8 bases. The CDR3 is 17 residues long. V shed 4 bases and J 4 bases; nucleotides not matched to a gene: 11. Germline CDR1 SSHAT, CDR2 FNYEAQ (reference sequence). For the CDR3, the DNA is TGTGCCAGCAGCTACGGAAGCGGACAGGGATTCACCGGGGAGCTGTTTTTT. Its translation is CASSYGSGQGFTGELFF.

This chain joins TRBV29-1 and TRBJ2-3, with D tentatively TRBD2 (7 bases). Germline V gene sequence: CDR1 SQVTM, CDR2 ANQGSEA. This CDR3 region has 17 residues. The V gene lost 3 bases and the J gene lost 0 bases, with 19 bases spanning the gap. CDR3 protein: CSVDGPSRGLSTDTQYF. DNA for the CDR3: TGCAGCGTTGATGGGCCTTCGCGGGGGCTAAGCACAGATACGCAGTATTTT.

This chain links TRBV30 with TRBJ1-6; no firm D call. Germline loops: CDR1 GTSNPN, CDR2 SVGIG (reference sequence). V lost 5 bases, J lost 5 bases, and 10 bases lay in between. This CDR3 has 13 amino acids. For the CDR3, the DNA is TGTGCCTGGGATCGCGCAAATAATTCACCCCTCCACTTT. It translates to CAWDRANNSPLHF. Combining the CDR3 with reference TRBV30 and TRBJ1-6 gives the whole variable domain SQTIHQWPATLVQPVGSPLSLECTVEGTSNPNLYWYRQAAGRGLQLLFYSVGIGQISSEVPQNLSASRPQDRQFILSSKKLLLSDSGFYLCAWDRANNSPLHFGNGTRLTVT.

V gene TRBV7-9 combines with J gene TRBJ2-4; D may be TRBD1 (5 bases). Germline V lookup: CDR1 SEHNR, CDR2 FQNEAQ (reference sequence). CDR3 length: 18 amino acids. Trimming cost V 2 bases and J 1 base, with 18 bases left between them. The CDR3 bases are TGTGCCAGCAGCTTACGGTTCGGACATTCTCTCGCCAAAAACATTCAGTACTTC. The encoded protein is CASSLRFGHSLAKNIQYF. The variable domain in full, completed from reference TRBV7-9 and TRBJ2-4, reads DTGVSQNPRHKITKRGQNVTFRCDPISEHNRLYWYRQTLGQGPEFLTYFQNEAQLEKSRLLSDRFSAERPKGSFSTLEIQRTEQGDSAMYLCASSLRFGHSLAKNIQYFGAGTRLSVL.

This sequence joins TRBV7-9 and TRBJ2-7; perhaps TRBD2 as D (6 bases). Germline V gene data show CDR1 as SEHNR and CDR2 as FQNEAQ (reference sequence). V was cut by 5 bases and J by 2 bases, with 13 bases left in between. This CDR3 has 14 amino acids. In DNA, the CDR3 is TGTGCCAGCAGCCCAAATCCGGGAGCCTACGAGCAGTACTTC. This encodes CASSPNPGAYEQYF.

J is TRBJ1-2 and V is TRBV2; 7 bases are shared with TRBD1. The CDR3 consists of 14 residues. The V and J ends lost 5 bases and 5 bases, in that order; junction bases with no gene match: 8. CDR1 and CDR2 (germline): SNHLY, FYNNEI. The CDR3 sequence is CASSRQGNGYGYTF. CDR3 DNA sequence: TGTGCCAGCAGTAGACAGGGAAACGGGTATGGCTACACCTTC.